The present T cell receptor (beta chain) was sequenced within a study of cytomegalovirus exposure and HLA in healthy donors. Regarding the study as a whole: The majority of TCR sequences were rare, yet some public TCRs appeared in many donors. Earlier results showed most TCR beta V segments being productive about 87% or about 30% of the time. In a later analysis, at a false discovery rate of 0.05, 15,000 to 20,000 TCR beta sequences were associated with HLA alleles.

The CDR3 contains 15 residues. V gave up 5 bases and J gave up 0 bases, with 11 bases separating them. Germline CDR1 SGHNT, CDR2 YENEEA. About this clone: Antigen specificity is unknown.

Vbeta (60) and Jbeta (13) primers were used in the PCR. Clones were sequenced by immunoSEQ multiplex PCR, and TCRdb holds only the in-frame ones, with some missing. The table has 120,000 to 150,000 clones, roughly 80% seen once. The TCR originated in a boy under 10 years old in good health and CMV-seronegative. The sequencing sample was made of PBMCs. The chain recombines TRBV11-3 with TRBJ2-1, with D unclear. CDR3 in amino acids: CASSPHAVSYNEQFF. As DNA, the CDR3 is TGTGCCAGCAGCCCGCATGCGGTCTCCTACAATGAGCAGTTCTTC.